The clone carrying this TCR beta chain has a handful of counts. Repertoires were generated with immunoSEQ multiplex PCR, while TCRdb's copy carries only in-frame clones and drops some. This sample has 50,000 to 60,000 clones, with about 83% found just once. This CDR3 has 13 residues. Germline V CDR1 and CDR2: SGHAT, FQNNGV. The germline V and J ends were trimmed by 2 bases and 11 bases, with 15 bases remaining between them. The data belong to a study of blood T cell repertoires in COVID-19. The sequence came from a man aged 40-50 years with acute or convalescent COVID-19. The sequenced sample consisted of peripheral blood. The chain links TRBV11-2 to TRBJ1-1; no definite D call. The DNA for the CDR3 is TGTGCCAGCAGCTTATGGGGAGGCAGGAGGGCTTTCTTT. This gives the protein CASSLWGGRRAFF. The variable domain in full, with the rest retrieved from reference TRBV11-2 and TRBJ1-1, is EAGVAQSPRYKIIEKRQSVAFWCNPISGHATLYWYQQILGQGPKLLIQFQNNGVVDDSQLPKDRFSAERLKGVDSTLKIQPAKLEDSAVYLCASSLWGGRRAFFGQGTRLTVV.